These T cell receptor beta chains were read from a single sample in a study of blood T cell repertoires in COVID-19. Assay used: immunoSEQ multiplex PCR; TCRdb lists only in-frame clones, some missing. The table shows roughly 440,000 clones, with approximately 88% occurring only once. Sequencing was done on a sample of peripheral blood. These receptors were obtained from a woman between 50 and 59 years old with COVID-19, enrolled during active disease. Each CDR3 is given with its conserved first and last residue. A D gene is named only where the DNA matches it firmly. Rows give clone size only sometimes, using once, few, many, or a class for an expanded clone.

abundance	v_gene	d_gene	j_gene	CDR3nt	CDR3aa
NA	TRBV27	NA	TRBJ2-2	TGTGCCAGCAGTTCCCTTTCCTCGAACACCGGGGAGCTGTTTTTT	CASSSLSSNTGELFF
NA	TRBV6-4	NA	TRBJ1-1	TGTGCCAGCAGTATCAGGGAAAGCACTGAAGCTTTCTTT	CASSIRESTEAFF
NA	TRBV5-1	TRBD1	TRBJ1-2	TGCGCCAGCAGAACCCGGACAGGGGATGAGAATGGCTACACCTTC	CASRTRTGDENGYTF
NA	TRBV5-1	NA	TRBJ1-6	TGCGCCAGCAGCTTGAGGGAGTCCTATAATTCACCCCTCCACTTT	CASSLRESYNSPLHF
NA	TRBV11-2	NA	TRBJ1-1	TGTGCCAGCAGCTTAGATCGGGAGGGCGAAGCTTTCTTT	CASSLDREGEAFF
NA	TRBV4-2	NA	TRBJ2-1	TGTGCCAGCGCCGGGAGCTCCTACAATGAGCAGTTCTTC	CASAGSSYNEQFF
NA	TRBV19	TRBD1	TRBJ1-2	TGTGCCAGTAGTATAGATCCAGGACAGGCCGGCTACACCTTC	CASSIDPGQAGYTF
NA	TRBV18	TRBD1	TRBJ2-4	TGTGCCAGCTCACCACGGGACAGGAACATTCAGTACTTC	CASSPRDRNIQYF
NA	TRBV12-5	TRBD1	TRBJ2-7	TGTGCTAGTGCTAGTACAGGGGGCACGTACGAGCAGTACTTC	CASASTGGTYEQYF
NA	TRBV6-5	TRBD1	TRBJ1-4	TGTGCCAGCAGTCCCGACAGGGTACGCAATGAAAAACTGTTTTTT	CASSPDRVRNEKLFF
NA	TRBV9	NA	TRBJ1-2	TGTGCCAGCAGCTCCCGCGGGGCTGGGGGCTACACCTTC	CASSSRGAGGYTF
NA	TRBV10-1	NA	TRBJ2-1	TGCGCCAGCAGCCCACAGGTTGCGGGGATGAATGAGCAGTTCTTC	CASSPQVAGMNEQFF
NA	TRBV24-1	NA	TRBJ2-2	TGTGCCACCAGTGACCAGACAGCCCGGAAGACCGGGGAGCTGTTTTTT	CATSDQTARKTGELFF
NA	TRBV2	TRBD1	TRBJ1-1	TGTGCCAGCAGTGAGAGTCGTCAGGGGGGATTGAACACTGAAGCTTTCTTT	CASSESRQGGLNTEAFF
NA	TRBV2	NA	TRBJ1-2	TGTGCCAGCTCCCCGGAGGAGGGTGGCTACACCTTC	CASSPEEGGYTF
NA	TRBV3-1/TRBV3-2	NA	TRBJ2-3	TGTGCCAGCAGCCAAGGGACCGGGGAATGGTTAGATACGCAGTATTTT	CASSQGTGEWLDTQYF
NA	TRBV5-1	NA	TRBJ2-7	TGCGCCAGCAGCGCGGACAGGTTCGCGGGGAACGAGCAGTACTTC	CASSADRFAGNEQYF
NA	TRBV27	NA	TRBJ1-5	TGTGCCAGCAGTTCCGACAGGTACTATCAGCCCCAGCATTTT	CASSSDRYYQPQHF
NA	TRBV6-5	NA	TRBJ1-1	TGTGCCAGCAGTTACTCAGACCGACAGGAAGCTTTCTTT	CASSYSDRQEAFF
once	TRBV11-3	NA	TRBJ2-7	TGTGCCAGCAGCTTAGAGACAGCCTACGAGCAGTACTTC	CASSLETAYEQYF
NA	TRBV11-2	NA	TRBJ1-1	TGTGCCAGCAGCTTGGGTCAGGTTACTGAAGCTTTCTTT	CASSLGQVTEAFF
NA	TRBV30	NA	TRBJ1-1	TGTGCCTGGGCCCAGGGTGCCAAGGCTTTCTTT	CAWAQGAKAFF
NA	TRBV28	NA	TRBJ1-1	TGTGCCAGCAGCTTGGACTCCTACGCGGGGGCTTTCTTT	CASSLDSYAGAFF
NA	TRBV6-6	TRBD1	TRBJ1-1	TGTGCCAGCAGCCCACAGGGGGGGAACACTGAAGCTTTCTTT	CASSPQGGNTEAFF
once	TRBV4-1	NA	TRBJ2-3	TGCGCCAGCAGTCAGTCCGATACGCAGTATTTT	CASSQSDTQYF
NA	TRBV6-6	TRBD1	TRBJ1-6	TGTGCCAGCGGTTCTCGGGGACAGGGTAATTCACCCCTCCACTTT	CASGSRGQGNSPLHF
NA	TRBV28	TRBD2	TRBJ2-7	TGTGCCACCCTACGGCCCTTTAGCGGGGGGGCCTACGAGCAGTACTTC	CATLRPFSGGAYEQYF
NA	TRBV2	TRBD1	TRBJ2-7	TGTGCCAGCAGCCCCGGGACAGGGAGCAACGAGCAGTACTTC	CASSPGTGSNEQYF
NA	TRBV12-1	NA	TRBJ2-3	NA	CASSFASGTAITDTQYF
NA	TRBV7-9	TRBD1	TRBJ1-2	TGTGCCAGCAGCCAAACCTCCGGGACAGGGGTTCATGGCTACACCTTC	CASSQTSGTGVHGYTF
NA	TRBV4-2	TRBD1	TRBJ1-4	TGTGCCAGCAGGTCGGGACAGGGTAATGAAAAACTGTTTTTT	CASRSGQGNEKLFF
NA	TRBV2	TRBD1	TRBJ1-6	TGTGCCAGCGGGACAGCGAATTCACCCCTCCACTTT	CASGTANSPLHF
NA	TRBV29-1	NA	TRBJ1-1	TGCAGCGTGCGGACAACTGAAGCTTTCTTT	CSVRTTEAFF
NA	TRBV30	NA	TRBJ1-1	TGTGCCTGGTATTGGGCTGGTGACACTGAAGCTTTCTTT	CAWYWAGDTEAFF
NA	TRBV5-5	TRBD1	TRBJ1-1	TGTGCCAGCACCCCGTTACGTGACAGGGGGACTGAAGCTTTCTTT	CASTPLRDRGTEAFF
NA	TRBV2	NA	TRBJ1-6	TGTGCCAGCAGGAGATTACAACAGGGTTATAATTCACCCCTCCACTTT	CASRRLQQGYNSPLHF
once	TRBV6-5	NA	TRBJ1-1	TGTGCCAGCAGTTCGGCCAAGGGGAGGGACACTGAAGCTTTCTTT	CASSSAKGRDTEAFF
NA	TRBV5-1	NA	TRBJ2-5	TGCGCCAGCAGCTTGTTCCTAGCTCAAGAGACCCAGTACTTC	CASSLFLAQETQYF
NA	TRBV7-2	NA	TRBJ2-7	TGTGCCAGCAGCTTATACCAGGCCTACGAGCAGTACTTC	CASSLYQAYEQYF
NA	TRBV27	TRBD1	TRBJ2-2	TGTGCCAGCAGGCAGGGACAGACGAACACCGGGGAGCTGTTTTTT	CASRQGQTNTGELFF
NA	TRBV6-2/TRBV6-3	NA	TRBJ2-1	TGTGCCAGCAGTTATAGGGGGGGGCAGTTCTTC	CASSYRGGQFF
NA	TRBV28	TRBD1	TRBJ1-2	TGTGCCAGCATCACCCGACGGCAGGGGGCAAGTTATGGCTACACCTTC	CASITRRQGASYGYTF
NA	TRBV19	NA	TRBJ1-2	TGTGCCAGTAGCCGGGCGGGGGAACGCTATGGCTACACCTTC	CASSRAGERYGYTF
NA	TRBV30	TRBD1	TRBJ1-2	TGTGCCTGGAGTGTAGGACAGGGAAAGGGCTACACCTTC	CAWSVGQGKGYTF
NA	TRBV28	NA	TRBJ1-3	TGTGCCAGCAGTGCTTGGGGGGGAAATGGAAACACCATATATTTT	CASSAWGGNGNTIYF
NA	TRBV27	TRBD2	TRBJ2-1	TGTGCCAGCAGTTTAGGTTCGGGGCTAGCGGGGGAGGTTGAGCAGTTCTTC	CASSLGSGLAGEVEQFF
NA	TRBV6-2/TRBV6-3	NA	TRBJ2-7	TGTGCCAGCAGTTCCAGGGGACGCGAGCCCTACGAGCAGTACTTC	CASSSRGREPYEQYF
once	TRBV28	TRBD1	TRBJ2-2	TGTGCCAGCAGGACGGACAGGGGACAGACCGGGGAGCTGTTTTTT	CASRTDRGQTGELFF